These 10 T cell receptor beta chains were sequenced from one sample in a study of cytomegalovirus exposure and HLA in healthy donors. It was with 60 Vbeta and 13 Jbeta primers that the PCR ran. The method was immunoSEQ multiplex PCR; TCRdb's version includes in-frame clones alone and lacks a portion of them. The sample contains about 180,000 clones, more than 65% of which appear only once. Sequencing was done on a sample of PBMCs. The receptors originated from a girl aged 2-15 years in good health and CMV-seropositive.

Comments on this clone: Within the sample, other DNA sequences also encode this same CDR3. The CDR3 is CASSTGTSDTQYF. CDR3 in DNA: TGTGCCAGTAGCACCGGGACATCAGATACGCAGTATTTT. This chain links TRBV19 with TRBJ2-3; tentatively, D is TRBD1 (6 bases). The germline CDR1 and CDR2 sequences are LNHDA and SQIVND (reference sequence). CDR3 length: 13 amino acids. V lost 6 bases and J lost 4, with 11 bases in between.

The count of this clone is one. The chain is built from TRBV27 and TRBJ2-2, with 15 bases fitting TRBD2. The CDR3 runs 16 residues. Germline-derived CDR1 and CDR2 are MNHEY and SMNVEV (reference sequence). Trimming at V came to 5 bases and at J to 6 bases, leaving 4 bases not matched to a gene. The CDR3 DNA reads as TGTGCCAGCAGTGATGGACTAGCGGGAGGGCCCGGGGAGCTGTTTTTT. Amino acids: CASSDGLAGGPGELFF.

The rearrangement joins TRBV7-2 to TRBJ1-5; TRBD1 agrees at 7 bases. J lost 4 bases, V lost 4 bases, and 4 bases had no gene match. This CDR3 is built from 14 residues. Germline loops: CDR1 SGHTA, CDR2 FQGNSA. CDR3 in DNA: TGTGCCAGCAGCTCCGGGACAGATAATCAGCCCCAGCATTTT. It specifies CASSSGTDNQPQHF. The variable domain in full, completed from reference TRBV7-2 and TRBJ1-5, reads GAGVSQSPSNKVTEKGKDVELRCDPISGHTALYWYRQSLGQGLEFLIYFQGNSAPDKSGLPSDRFSAERTGGSVSTLTIQRTQQEDSAVYLCASSSGTDNQPQHFGDGTRLSIL.

The V and J genes are TRBV25-1 and TRBJ2-3, with 10 bases aligning to TRBD2. Germline V gives CDR1 MGHDK, CDR2 SYGVNS. The trim removed 6 bases at V and 6 bases at J, leaving 12 bases unmatched. The CDR3 sequence is 16 residues long. CDR3 bases: TGTGCCAGCAGGGGGCCCCCTAGCGGGAGCGGGGATACGCAGTATTTT. Residues: CASRGPPSGSGDTQYF.

The rearrangement joins TRBV18 to TRBJ2-1, with 10 bases aligning to TRBD1. CDR3 length: 14 residues. Losses at the gene ends were 2 bases for V and 6 bases for J; bases not matched to a gene: 1. Germline V lookup: CDR1 KGHSH, CDR2 LQKENI. The CDR3 bases are TGTGCCAGCTCACCAAGGACAGGGGGCAATGAGCAGTTCTTC. It translates to CASSPRTGGNEQFF.

The chain links TRBV30 to TRBJ1-1; a weak D match, TRBD1 (5 bases). Trimming took 2 bases from V and 10 from J, leaving 17 bases between them. This CDR3 spans 13 amino acids. Germline values: CDR1 GTSNPN, CDR2 SVGIG (reference sequence). The CDR3 DNA is TGTGCCTGGAGTCAAGGGGAGGATCGGACAGCTTTCTTT. Translated: CAWSQGEDRTAFF.

The rearrangement joins TRBV28 to TRBJ2-7; 7 nucleotides align to TRBD1. CDR3 length: 14 amino acids. Germline CDR1 is MDHEN and CDR2 is SYDVKM. V shed 5 bases and J 2 bases; nucleotides not matched to a gene: 6. CDR3 region: CASSGTGATYEQYF. CDR3 bases: TGTGCCAGCAGTGGTACAGGGGCCACCTACGAGCAGTACTTC. Supplemented by reference TRBV28 and TRBJ2-7, the full variable domain reads DVKVTQSSRYLVKRTGEKVFLECVQDMDHENMFWYRQDPGLGLRLIYFSYDVKMKEKGDIPEGYSVSREKKERFSLILESASTNQTSMYLCASSGTGATYEQYFGPGTRLTVT.

The chain links TRBV9 to TRBJ2-5; D is possibly TRBD2 (5 bases). CDR3 size: 14 residues. CDR1 and CDR2 (germline): SGDLS, YYNGEE. Trimming shortened V by 0 bases and J by 1 base, and 7 bases separated the two germline ends. This CDR3 is CASSVGGPQETQYF. The CDR3 coding sequence is TGTGCCAGCAGCGTAGGCGGGCCCCAAGAGACCCAGTACTTC.

The CDR3 loop reads CASSLGGRNTDTQYF. CDR3 DNA: TGCGCCAGCAGCTTGGGCGGGAGAAACACAGATACGCAGTATTTT. V is TRBV5-1 and J is TRBJ2-3; 7 positions match TRBD2. Germline V gene lookup returns CDR1 SGHRS and CDR2 YFSETQ. This CDR3 is 15 amino acids long. The ends lost 0 bases at V and 2 bases at J; junction bases unmatched: 3.

Concerning this clone itself: The junction departs from the called germline gene at one end, perhaps through a read error. This chain uses TRBV29-1 with TRBJ1-2, with 7 bases aligning to TRBD1. Germline V lookup: CDR1 SQVTM, CDR2 ANQGSEA. This CDR3 is built from 13 residues. The chain's CDR3 is CSVEEQGTYGYTF. The CDR3, as DNA: TGCAGCGTGGAAGAACAGGGGACCTATGGCTACACCTTC.